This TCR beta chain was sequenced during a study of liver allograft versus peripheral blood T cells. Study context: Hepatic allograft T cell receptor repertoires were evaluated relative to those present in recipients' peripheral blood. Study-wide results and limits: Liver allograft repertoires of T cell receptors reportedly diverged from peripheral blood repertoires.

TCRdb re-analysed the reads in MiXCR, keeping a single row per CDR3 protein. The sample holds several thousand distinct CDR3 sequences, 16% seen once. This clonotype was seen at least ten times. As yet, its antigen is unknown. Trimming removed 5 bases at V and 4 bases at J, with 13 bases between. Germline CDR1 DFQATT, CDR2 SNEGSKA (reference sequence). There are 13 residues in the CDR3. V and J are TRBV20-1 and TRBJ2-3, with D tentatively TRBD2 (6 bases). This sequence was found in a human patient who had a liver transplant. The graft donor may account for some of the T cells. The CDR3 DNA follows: TGCAGTGCTTCGAGGGGCGGGGCAGATACGCAGTATTTT. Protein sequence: CSASRGGADTQYF.